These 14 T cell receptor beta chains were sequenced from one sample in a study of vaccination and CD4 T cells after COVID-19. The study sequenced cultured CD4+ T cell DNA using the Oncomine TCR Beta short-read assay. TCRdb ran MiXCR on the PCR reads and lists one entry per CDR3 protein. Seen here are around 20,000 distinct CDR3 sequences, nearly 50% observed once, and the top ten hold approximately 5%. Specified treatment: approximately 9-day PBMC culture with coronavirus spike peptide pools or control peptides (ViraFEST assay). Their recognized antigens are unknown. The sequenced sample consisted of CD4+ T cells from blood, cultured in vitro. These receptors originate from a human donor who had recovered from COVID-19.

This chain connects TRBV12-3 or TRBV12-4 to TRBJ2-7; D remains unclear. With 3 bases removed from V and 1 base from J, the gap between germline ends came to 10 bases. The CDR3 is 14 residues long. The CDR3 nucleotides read TGTGCCAGCAGTTTCAGAGAGGCTTCCTACGAGCAGTACTTC. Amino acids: CASSFREASYEQYF.

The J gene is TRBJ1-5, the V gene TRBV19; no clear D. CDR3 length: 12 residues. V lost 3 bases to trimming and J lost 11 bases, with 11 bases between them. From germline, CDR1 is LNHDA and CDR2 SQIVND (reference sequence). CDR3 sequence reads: CASSMAVQAQHF. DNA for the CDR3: TGTGCCAGTAGTATGGCAGTGCAGGCCCAGCATTTT.

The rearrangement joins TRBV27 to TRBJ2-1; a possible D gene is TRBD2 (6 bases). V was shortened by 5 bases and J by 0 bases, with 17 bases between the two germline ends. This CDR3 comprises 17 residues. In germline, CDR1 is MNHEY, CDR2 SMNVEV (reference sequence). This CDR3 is CASSNQEEGRSYNEQFF. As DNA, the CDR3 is TGTGCCAGCAGTAACCAGGAGGAGGGCCGCTCCTACAATGAGCAGTTCTTC.

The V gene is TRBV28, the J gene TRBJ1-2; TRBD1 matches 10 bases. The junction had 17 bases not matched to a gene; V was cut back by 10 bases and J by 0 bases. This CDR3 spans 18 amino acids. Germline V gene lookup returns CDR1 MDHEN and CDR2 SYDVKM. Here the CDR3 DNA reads TGTGCCATTAGTGGGACAGGGGCCCTCTTGAGAGCTAACTATGGCTACACCTTC. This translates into CAISGTGALLRANYGYTF.

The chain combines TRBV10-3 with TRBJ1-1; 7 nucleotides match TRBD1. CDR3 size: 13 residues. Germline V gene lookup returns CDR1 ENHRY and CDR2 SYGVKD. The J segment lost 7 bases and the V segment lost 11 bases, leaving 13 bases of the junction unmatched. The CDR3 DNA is TGTGCCGCCACCAAAGACAGGGCTAATGAAGCTTTCTTT. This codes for CAATKDRANEAFF.

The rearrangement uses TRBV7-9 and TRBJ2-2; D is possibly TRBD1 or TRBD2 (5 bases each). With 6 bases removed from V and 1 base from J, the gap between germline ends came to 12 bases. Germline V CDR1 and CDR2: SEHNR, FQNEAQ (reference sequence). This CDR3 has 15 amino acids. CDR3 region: CASRPGTGNTGELFF. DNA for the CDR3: TGTGCCAGCAGGCCCGGGACGGGGAACACCGGGGAGCTGTTTTTT.

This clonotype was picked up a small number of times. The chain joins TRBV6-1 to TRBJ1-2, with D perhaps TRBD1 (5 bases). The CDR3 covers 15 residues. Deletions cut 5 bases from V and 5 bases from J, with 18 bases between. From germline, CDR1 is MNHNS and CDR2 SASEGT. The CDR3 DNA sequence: TGTGCCAGCAGTAGGGAACAGACAGCGAGATATGGCTACACCTTC. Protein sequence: CASSREQTARYGYTF.

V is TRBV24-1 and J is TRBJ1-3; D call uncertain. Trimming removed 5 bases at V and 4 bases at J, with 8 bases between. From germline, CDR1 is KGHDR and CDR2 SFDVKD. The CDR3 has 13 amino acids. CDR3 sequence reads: CATSGAEGNTIYF. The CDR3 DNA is TGTGCCACCAGTGGGGCAGAGGGAAACACCATATATTTT.

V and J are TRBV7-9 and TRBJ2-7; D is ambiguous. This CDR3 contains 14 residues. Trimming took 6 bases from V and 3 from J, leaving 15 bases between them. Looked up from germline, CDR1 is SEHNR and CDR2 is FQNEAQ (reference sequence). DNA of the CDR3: TGTGCCAGCAGTACTATCTCTTCGGACTACGAGCAGTACTTC. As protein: CASSTISSDYEQYF.

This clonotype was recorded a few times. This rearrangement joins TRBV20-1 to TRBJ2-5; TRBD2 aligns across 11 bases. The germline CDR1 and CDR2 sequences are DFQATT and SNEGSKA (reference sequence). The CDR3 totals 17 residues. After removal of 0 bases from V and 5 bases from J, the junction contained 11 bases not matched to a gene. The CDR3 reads CSARDRTSGRVDETQYF. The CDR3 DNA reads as TGCAGTGCTAGAGATCGAACTAGCGGGAGAGTGGACGAGACCCAGTACTTC.

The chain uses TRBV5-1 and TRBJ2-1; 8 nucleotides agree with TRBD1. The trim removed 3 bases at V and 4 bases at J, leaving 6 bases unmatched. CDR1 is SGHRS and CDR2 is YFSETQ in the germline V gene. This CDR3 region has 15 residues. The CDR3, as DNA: TGCGCCAGCAGCTCGAGGGACAGGCTATACAATGAGCAGTTCTTC. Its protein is CASSSRDRLYNEQFF.

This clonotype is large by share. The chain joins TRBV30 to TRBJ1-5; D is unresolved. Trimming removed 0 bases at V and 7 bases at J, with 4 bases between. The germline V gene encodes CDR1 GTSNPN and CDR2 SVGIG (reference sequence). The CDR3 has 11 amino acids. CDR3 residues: CAWSVGQPQHF. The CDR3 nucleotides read TGTGCCTGGAGTGTAGGCCAGCCCCAGCATTTT.

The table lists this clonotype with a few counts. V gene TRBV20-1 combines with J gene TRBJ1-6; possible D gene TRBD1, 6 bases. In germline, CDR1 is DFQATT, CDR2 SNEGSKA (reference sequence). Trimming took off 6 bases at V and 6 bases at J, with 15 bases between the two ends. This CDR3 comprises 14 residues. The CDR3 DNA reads TGCAGTGCCCTGAACTTACAGGGTAATTCACCCCTCCACTTT. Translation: CSALNLQGNSPLHF.

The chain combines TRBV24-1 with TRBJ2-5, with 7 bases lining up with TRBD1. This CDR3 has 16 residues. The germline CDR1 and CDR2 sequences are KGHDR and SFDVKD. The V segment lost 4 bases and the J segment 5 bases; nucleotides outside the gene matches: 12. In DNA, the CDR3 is TGTGCCACCAGTGAGGCTAACCAGGGGGAAAGGGAGACCCAGTACTTC. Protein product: CATSEANQGERETQYF.